This T cell receptor (beta chain) was found in a study of shared clonotypes between healthy human individuals (dated by TCRdb to 2018 to 2020). Background for the entire study: The cohort included three men and two women between 18 and 49 years of age. For each donor, CD4 naive and CD4 memory were each run on three plates, CD8 naive on two plates, and CD8 memory on one plate. Blood TCR repertoires of roughly 5 healthy adults were deeply sequenced to estimate repertoire size and the extent of clonotype sharing between individuals. Libraries were prepared and TCR repertoires were sequenced by different laboratories using diverse techniques, in order to increase sequencing depth and limit assay-specific biases. Per donor, leukapheresis produced somewhere between about 0.94 and 8.9 billion PBMCs. Overall study results and their limits: Sampling was limited to blood, and TCR repertoires in tissue likely differ from TCR repertoires in blood. Even with the large sequencing depth, rarefaction of the sorted-subset datasets indicated that sequencing was incomplete. Naive subsets generally had larger estimated clonotype richness than memory subsets did. About 5% of naive CD4, roughly 3.5% of naive CD8, about 2.5% of memory CD4, and about 0.4% of memory CD8 clonotypes were shared across several donors. Pairwise subsampling indicated that sequencing depth was expected to affect the degree of clonotype sharing among donors. The small number of donors limited the genetic and exposure-history diversity represented. Higher generation probabilities were observed for clonotypes shared by all four sorted-subset donors than for non-shared clonotypes.

A remark on this clone: Its antigen is unknown. Base qualities are not recorded, but no much larger clone differs from it by a single base.

For the CD8 naive samples, CD45RO-negative cells were positively selected for CCR7, yielding a CD45RA+CCR7+ population from which TemRA cells were excluded. Healthy HIV-negative adults with no recently reported acute infections or vaccinations were included as donors. Every donor was a Caucasian adult residing in Nashville, Tennessee, USA. Blood was collected by leukapheresis, and PBMCs were isolated by Ficoll-Histopaque density gradient centrifugation and then cryopreserved in liquid nitrogen vapor phase. Analytical flow cytometry was used to check the purity and quantity of each magnetically sorted T cell population. Genomic DNA was isolated from every sorted fraction and measured by UV absorbance on a Nanodrop 2000c. V lost 1 base and J lost 4 bases; the stretch between them is 8 bases long. Inclusive of the bounding cysteine and phenylalanine, the CDR3 is 13 residues long. The DNA shown is the 39-base CDR3, in frame from base 1. For CDR1 and CDR2, the germline V gene lists SGHDT and YYEEEE.

TCR CDR3 regions were amplified from genomic DNA by multiplex PCR using the deep immunoSEQ assay. Genomic DNA extracted from each cell subset was distributed evenly over all wells of several immunoSEQ 96-well plates, and each plate served as one replicate. For sorted subsets, about 0.2 ug genomic DNA, equal to tens of thousands of T cell genomes, was loaded into each replicate PCR. Purified libraries were measured with a Qubit 3.0 fluorometer, size-checked on a Bioanalyzer 2100, and measured again with the KAPA Library Quantification kit. Each immunoSEQ 96-well plate was sequenced on its own single-read 150-cycle Illumina NextSeq 550 flow cell. As for the authors' bioinformatics: Because the immunoSEQ output held only junctional sequences and lacked quality scores, the filtering could not match the filtering applied to full-length reads. To assign V/J genes and CDR3, sequences were annotated against IMGT germline references using PyIR, a Python wrapper for IgBLAST v1.9. Reads were filtered out if the reads had weak V/J assignments (E-value above 1e-6), no CDR3, stop codons, out-of-frame junctions, or ambiguous translated residues. V3J clonotypes were defined by identical inferred V gene, J gene, and CDR3 amino acid sequence. Percentage overlap between repertoires was calculated by dividing the number of shared unique clonotypes by the size of the smaller repertoire. Three approaches were used to assess repertoire richness: RTK rarefaction, the Chao1 estimator, and Recon v2.1 estimates of unobserved clonotypes. Generation probabilities were computed with OLGA for all TCRbeta clonotypes obtained by the gDNA method from a few donors. Not all clones reach the TCRdb copy of this immuneACCESS table, which keeps in-frame sequences only. Checked studies attribute under half of the gap to unresolved V genes and leave the rest unexplained. That table is the source of V, J and clone size, and D and trimming were worked out from the DNA. For this sample there are 700,000 to 950,000 clones; 95% to 97% appear just once. The ten most abundant clones make up about 0.22% of the sample.

The rearranged chain carries TRBV5-6 and TRBJ1-2; no D gene can be assigned with confidence. The sequenced sample was naive CD8+ T cells sorted from blood. Taken with the paper, the label for cell subset or site translates to: CD45RA+CCR7+. This sequence originates from a man younger than 40 in good health. The CDR3 reads CASSLFRLYGYTF. In nucleotide form, the sequence is TGTGCCAGCAGCTTGTTCAGGCTCTATGGCTACACCTTC.